This TCR beta chain is drawn from a study of blood T cell repertoires in COVID-19. At the level of the study: Sources were T cells, B-cell-depleted T cells, or PBMCs; the material itself was cDNA or gDNA.

There are 16 residues in the CDR3. From germline, CDR1 is LGHDT and CDR2 YNNKEL (reference sequence). The V segment lost 0 bases and the J segment 6 bases; nucleotides outside the gene matches: 7. TCRdb keeps only in-frame clones here, not all; method: immunoSEQ multiplex PCR. The table includes 160,000 or so clones, roughly 90% detected once. This TCR was sampled from a woman aged 45 to 65 with acute or convalescent COVID-19. The V and J genes are TRBV3-1 (or the pseudogene TRBV3-2) and TRBJ2-1, with 8 bases aligning to TRBD2. What was sequenced was peripheral blood. CDR3 region: CASSQDTSGGGNEQFF. Here the CDR3 DNA reads TGTGCCAGCAGCCAAGATACCAGCGGGGGAGGCAATGAGCAGTTCTTC.